This paragraph reports one T cell receptor (beta chain). This entry is derived from a study of blood T cell repertoires in COVID-19. Study background: Sites in the United States, Italy and Spain provided acute and convalescent COVID-19 samples. Sources were T cells, B-cell-depleted T cells, or PBMCs; the material itself was cDNA or gDNA.

The assay was immunoSEQ multiplex PCR, and TCRdb's table has in-frame clones only and misses some. The sample records 150,000 to 200,000 clones, roughly four fifths being singletons. Source material: peripheral blood. The sequence was collected from a human donor in a cohort sampled during active COVID-19.

The DNA of the CDR3 is TGTGCCAGCACCGGACTTGTCCGGGATACGCAGTATTTT. Translated, it gives CASTGLVRDTQYF. This sequence joins TRBV2 and TRBJ2-3, with D possibly matching TRBD2 (5 bases). V was clipped by 7 bases and J by 6 bases, with 14 bases between them. Germline CDR1 is SNHLY and CDR2 is FYNNEI. This CDR3 region has 13 residues. Supplemented by reference TRBV2 and TRBJ2-3, the full variable domain reads EPEVTQTPSHQVTQMGQEVILRCVPISNHLYFYWYRQILGQKVEFLVSFYNNEISEKSEIFDDQFSVERPDGSNFTLKIRSTKLEDSAMYFCASTGLVRDTQYFGPGTRLTVL.